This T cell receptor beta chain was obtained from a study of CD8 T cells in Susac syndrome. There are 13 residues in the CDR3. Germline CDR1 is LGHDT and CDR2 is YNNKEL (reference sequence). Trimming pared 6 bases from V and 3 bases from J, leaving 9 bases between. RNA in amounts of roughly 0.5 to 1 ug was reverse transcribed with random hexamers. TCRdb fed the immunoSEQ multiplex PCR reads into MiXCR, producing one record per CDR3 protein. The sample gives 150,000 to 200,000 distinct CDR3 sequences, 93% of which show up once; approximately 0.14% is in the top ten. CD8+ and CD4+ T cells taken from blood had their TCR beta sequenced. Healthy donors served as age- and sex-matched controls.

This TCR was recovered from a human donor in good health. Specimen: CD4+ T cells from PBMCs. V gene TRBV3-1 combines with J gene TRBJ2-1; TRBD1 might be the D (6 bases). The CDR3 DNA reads TGTGCCAGCAGTATACAGGGCTACAATGAGCAGTTCTTC. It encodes CASSIQGYNEQFF.